A single sample gave rise to the 23 T cell receptor beta chains below, sequenced in a study of tumor-infiltrating lymphocytes in localized non-small cell lung cancer. Measured with immunoSEQ multiplex PCR; TCRdb has only the in-frame clones, and not every one. The data show some 8,100 clones, under 85% seen once. The sequenced sample was lung tumor tissue. Receptor source: a human donor with non-small cell lung cancer.

The chain is built from TRBV19 and TRBJ2-1, with 10 positions matching TRBD1. V dropped 3 bases and J dropped 6; count of bases not matched to a gene: 2. The CDR3 sequence is 14 residues long. Germline CDR1 LNHDA, CDR2 SQIVND (reference sequence). Written as DNA, the CDR3 is TGTGCCAGTAGTATCTGGACAGGGGGCAATGAGCAGTTCTTC. It yields the protein CASSIWTGGNEQFF.

This clone was observed a single time. The chain is built from TRBV9 and TRBJ2-5, with a possible D match to TRBD2 (7 bases). V lost 4 bases to trimming and J lost 4 bases, with 20 bases between them. The CDR3 is 16 amino acids. CDR1 SGDLS and CDR2 YYNGEE come from the germline V gene. The DNA of the CDR3 is TGTGCCAGCAGCCCCTACTTTGGGGGGGGCCGAGAGACCCAGTACTTC. Its translation is CASSPYFGGGRETQYF. The full variable domain, in which reference TRBV9 and TRBJ2-5 provide the parts outside the CDR3, is DSGVTQTPKHLITATGQRVTLRCSPRSGDLSVYWYQQSLDQGLQFLIQYYNGEERAKGNILERFSAQQFPDLHSELNLSSLELGDSALYFCASSPYFGGGRETQYFGPGTRLLVL.

The V gene is TRBV5-1, the J gene TRBJ1-4; D unresolved. Germline CDR1 and CDR2: SGHRS and YFSETQ. The CDR3 spans 17 residues. V lost 0 bases, J lost 0 bases, and 12 bases lay in between. This CDR3 reads CASSLVYVGATNEKLFF. In DNA, the CDR3 is TGCGCCAGCAGCTTGGTATACGTGGGCGCAACTAATGAAAAACTGTTTTTT.

The chain is built from TRBV4-3 and TRBJ2-3, with 9 bases matching TRBD1. CDR1 is LGHNA and CDR2 is YSLEER in the germline V gene. V dropped 1 base and J dropped 2; count of bases not matched to a gene: 7. The CDR3 has 17 amino acids. CDR3 residues: CASSQANRGLHTDTQYF. The DNA of the CDR3 is TGCGCCAGCAGCCAAGCAAACAGGGGGCTACACACAGATACGCAGTATTTT.

The rearrangement joins TRBV4-3 to TRBJ1-4; D remains ambiguous. V lost 0 bases, J lost 0 bases, and 11 bases lay in between. The CDR3 sequence is 17 residues long. Germline V gene lookup returns CDR1 LGHNA and CDR2 YSLEER. The CDR3 here is CASSQDLGRSTNEKLFF. As DNA, the CDR3 is TGCGCCAGCAGCCAAGATCTTGGGAGATCAACTAATGAAAAACTGTTTTTT.

This chain uses TRBV7-2 with TRBJ2-1, with D maybe TRBD1 (5 bases). Trimming removed 0 bases from V and 0 bases from J, with 9 bases in between. The CDR3 has 16 residues. Germline values: CDR1 SGHTA, CDR2 FQGNSA. The CDR3 sequence is CASSLAGAYSYNEQFF. The CDR3 DNA reads TGTGCCAGCAGCTTAGCTGGGGCTTACTCCTACAATGAGCAGTTCTTC.

The gene calls are TRBV29-1 and TRBJ1-1; tentative D call: TRBD1 (6 bases). The CDR3 is 15 residues long. Germline CDR1 SQVTM, CDR2 ANQGSEA. The V and J ends lost 4 bases and 3 bases respectively, with 18 bases between them. The CDR3 loop reads CSVGGLRGGDTEAFF. In DNA form, the CDR3 reads TGCAGCGTTGGGGGCCTCAGGGGTGGGGACACTGAAGCTTTCTTT.

The CDR3 DNA follows: TGTGCCAGCAGTCGGGACAGGGGGAATCAGCCCCAGCATTTT. This translates into CASSRDRGNQPQHF. This rearrangement joins TRBV27 to TRBJ1-5, with TRBD1 identical over 11 bases. J gave up 4 bases and V 5 bases, and 1 base lay outside the gene matches. Germline V gene sequence: CDR1 MNHEY, CDR2 SMNVEV (reference sequence). CDR3 length: 14 residues.

This chain joins TRBV10-3 and TRBJ2-6; D not resolved. Between the trimmed V and J ends, which lost 3 bases and 1 base, there was a span of 7 bases. The CDR3 sequence is 15 residues long. Germline CDR1 reads ENHRY; CDR2 reads SYGVKD. Here the CDR3 reads CAISDTTSGANVLTF. In DNA, the CDR3 is TGTGCCATCAGTGACACCACATCTGGGGCCAACGTCCTGACTTTC.

The chain links TRBV7-2 to TRBJ1-5, with D maybe TRBD1 (5 bases). Trimming removed 1 base from V and 10 bases from J, with 11 bases in between. The CDR3 is 13 amino acids. Per the germline V gene, CDR1 is SGHTA and CDR2 is FQGNSA. The CDR3 coding sequence is TGTGCCAGCAGCTTAGGGGACTTCAAACCCCAGCATTTT. It yields the protein CASSLGDFKPQHF.

The chain joins TRBV19 to TRBJ2-3, with 13 bases fitting TRBD2. The trim removed 3 bases at V and 3 bases at J, leaving 6 bases unmatched. The germline V gene encodes CDR1 LNHDA and CDR2 SQIVND (reference sequence). The CDR3 covers 17 residues. CDR3 DNA: TGTGCCAGTAGTATCGGCGCACTAGCGGGAGGGACAGATACGCAGTATTTT. Protein sequence: CASSIGALAGGTDTQYF. Full variable domain (missing parts from reference TRBV19 and TRBJ2-3): DGGITQSPKYLFRKEGQNVTLSCEQNLNHDAMYWYRQDPGQGLRLIYYSQIVNDFQKGDIAEGYSVSREKKESFPLTVTSAQKNPTAFYLCASSIGALAGGTDTQYFGPGTRLTVL.

V is TRBV7-2 and J is TRBJ1-2; TRBD1 matches 7 bases. The V gene end was trimmed by 2 bases and the J gene end by 5 bases; junction bases not matched to a gene: 8. In germline, CDR1 is SGHTA, CDR2 FQGNSA. There are 15 residues in the CDR3. The CDR3 is CASSLNLRDSYGYTF. The CDR3 DNA reads as TGTGCCAGCAGCTTAAACCTTCGGGACAGTTATGGCTACACCTTC.

V usage is TRBV30 and J usage is TRBJ1-2, with 7 bases matching TRBD1. In germline, CDR1 is GTSNPN, CDR2 SVGIG (reference sequence). J gave up 3 bases and V 0 bases, and 4 bases lay outside the gene matches. The CDR3 runs to 14 residues. The CDR3 DNA reads as TGTGCCTGGAGTGTACCAGGGGGGGACTATGGCTACACCTTC. This translates into CAWSVPGGDYGYTF.

The V and J genes are TRBV4-3 and TRBJ1-2; a possible D gene is TRBD1 (5 bases). Looked up from germline, CDR1 is LGHNA and CDR2 is YSLEER. This CDR3 has 16 residues. V lost 2 bases, J lost 2 bases, and 15 bases lay in between. The CDR3 coding sequence is TGCGCCAGCAGCCAAAACCGGGACGCCGTCAACTATGGCTACACCTTC. Residues: CASSQNRDAVNYGYTF.

DNA for the CDR3: TGTGCCAGCAGCCTAGGACAGGGGGCCTACGAGCAGTACTTC. Encoded protein: CASSLGQGAYEQYF. V is TRBV7-8 and J is TRBJ2-7; TRBD1 agrees at 10 bases. V lost 5 bases and J lost 2; bases outside the gene matches: 3. Germline V gives CDR1 SGHVS, CDR2 FQNEAQ. The CDR3 totals 14 residues. Complete variable domain (other parts from reference TRBV7-8 and TRBJ2-7): GAGVSQSPRYKVAKRGQDVALRCDPISGHVSLFWYQQALGQGPEFLTYFQNEAQLDKSGLPSDRFFAERPEGSVSTLKIQRTQQEDSAVYLCASSLGQGAYEQYFGPGTRLTVT.

The chain combines TRBV7-9 with TRBJ2-7, with 8 bases that match TRBD2. CDR3 length: 15 amino acids. Per germline, CDR1 SEHNR and CDR2 FQNEAQ (reference sequence). The ends lost 1 base at V and 2 bases at J; junction bases unmatched: 4. The CDR3 sequence is CASSLVSGRAYEQYF. For the CDR3, the DNA is TGTGCCAGCAGCTTAGTGAGCGGGAGAGCCTACGAGCAGTACTTC.

The genes are TRBV6-5 and TRBJ2-7; no reliable D call. Germline V gene sequence: CDR1 MNHEY, CDR2 SVGAGI. The CDR3 loop spans 15 amino acids. V was trimmed by 0 bases and J by 7 bases, leaving 16 bases between them. This CDR3 reads CASSYSGPGFHEQYF. DNA for the CDR3: TGTGCCAGCAGTTACTCAGGTCCGGGTTTTCATGAGCAGTACTTC.

V and J are TRBV5-6 and TRBJ1-2; D is undetermined. The germline V gene has CDR1 SGHDT and CDR2 YYEEEE. CDR3 length: 13 amino acids. V was cut by 0 bases and J by 4 bases, with 7 bases left in between. The CDR3 DNA follows: TGTGCCAGCAGCTTGGGATCTCCCTATGGCTACACCTTC. Amino acid sequence: CASSLGSPYGYTF.

The rearrangement uses TRBV30 and TRBJ1-2; 11 bases agree with TRBD1. This CDR3 contains 14 residues. Unmatched junction bases numbered 6, after V lost 1 base and J lost 8 bases. Germline values: CDR1 GTSNPN, CDR2 SVGIG (reference sequence). The CDR3 DNA reads TGTGCCTGGAGTGGCGGACAGGGGGCGGAAGGCTACACCTTC. This codes for CAWSGGQGAEGYTF. Supplemented by reference TRBV30 and TRBJ1-2, the full variable domain reads SQTIHQWPATLVQPVGSPLSLECTVEGTSNPNLYWYRQAAGRGLQLLFYSVGIGQISSEVPQNLSASRPQDRQFILSSKKLLLSDSGFYLCAWSGGQGAEGYTFGSGTRLTVV.

The count of this clone is one. This sequence joins TRBV9 and TRBJ2-1; 12 bases fit TRBD2. V dropped 3 bases and J dropped 7; count of bases not matched to a gene: 8. Germline-derived CDR1 and CDR2 are SGDLS and YYNGEE. This CDR3 is built from 16 residues. CDR3: CASSDRTSGTRNEQFF. The DNA of the CDR3 is TGTGCCAGCAGCGATAGGACTAGCGGGACGAGGAATGAGCAGTTCTTC. Together with reference TRBV9 and TRBJ2-1, the CDR3 gives the full variable domain: DSGVTQTPKHLITATGQRVTLRCSPRSGDLSVYWYQQSLDQGLQFLIQYYNGEERAKGNILERFSAQQFPDLHSELNLSSLELGDSALYFCASSDRTSGTRNEQFFGPGTRLTVL.

The chain uses TRBV7-9 and TRBJ2-3, with 8 nucleotides matching TRBD2. CDR1 is SEHNR and CDR2 is FQNEAQ in the germline V gene (reference sequence). This CDR3 has 16 amino acids. The V gene end was trimmed by 1 base and the J gene end by 1 base; junction bases not matched to a gene: 4. CDR3 coding DNA: TGTGCCAGCAGCTTAGTTCGGGGGGGTGGCACAGATACGCAGTATTTT. Translation: CASSLVRGGGTDTQYF.

This clone was counted a few times. The chain couples TRBV9 to TRBJ2-1, with 8 positions matching TRBD2. This CDR3 contains 17 residues. CDR1 is SGDLS and CDR2 is YYNGEE in the germline V gene. J lost 4 bases, V lost 0 bases, and 9 bases had no gene match. The CDR3 is CASSVGPTSGGYNEQFF. The CDR3 nucleotides read TGTGCCAGCAGCGTAGGGCCCACGAGCGGGGGTTACAATGAGCAGTTCTTC.

This clone was recorded once. The chain couples TRBV14 to TRBJ2-1, with TRBD2 matching 9 bases. CDR3 length: 16 amino acids. Germline assignment: CDR1 SGHDN and CDR2 FVKESK. V lost 0 bases and J lost 0; bases outside the gene matches: 0. The CDR3 nucleotides read TGTGCCAGCAGCCAAGATAGCGGGAGCTCCTACAATGAGCAGTTCTTC. Its protein product is CASSQDSGSSYNEQFF.